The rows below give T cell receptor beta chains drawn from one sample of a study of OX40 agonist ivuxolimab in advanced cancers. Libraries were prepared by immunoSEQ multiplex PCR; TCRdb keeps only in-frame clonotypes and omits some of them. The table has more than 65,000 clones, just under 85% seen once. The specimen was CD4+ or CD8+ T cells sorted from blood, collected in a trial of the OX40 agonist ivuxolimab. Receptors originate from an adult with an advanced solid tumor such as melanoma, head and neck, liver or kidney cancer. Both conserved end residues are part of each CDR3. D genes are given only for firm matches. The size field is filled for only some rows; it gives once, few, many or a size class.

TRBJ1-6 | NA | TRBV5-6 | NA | TGTGCCAGCAGCTTGGCAGGGACGGTGTGGGATTCACCCCTCCACTTT | CASSLAGTVWDSPLHF
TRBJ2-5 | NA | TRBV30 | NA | TGTGCCTGGAGCCGAGAGACCCAGTACTTC | CAWSRETQYF
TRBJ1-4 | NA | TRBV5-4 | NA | TGTGCCAGCAGCTTGGCAGAGGCAACTAATGAAAAACTGTTTTTT | CASSLAEATNEKLFF
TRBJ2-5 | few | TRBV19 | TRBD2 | TGTGCCAGTAGTATAAGTGTCGGGGGGGTAGGACAAGAGACCCAGTACTTC | CASSISVGGVGQETQYF
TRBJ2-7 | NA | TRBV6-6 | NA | TGTGCCAGCAGTTACTCGGACGAGCAGTACTTC | CASSYSDEQYF
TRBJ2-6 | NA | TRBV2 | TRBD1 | TGTGCCAGCAGTGAGACAGGGGGCTCTGGGGCCAACGTCCTGACTTTC | CASSETGGSGANVLTF
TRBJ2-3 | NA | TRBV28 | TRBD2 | TGTGCCAGCAGCCCTTATGGCGGGGGGCCCACAGATACGCAGTATTTT | CASSPYGGGPTDTQYF
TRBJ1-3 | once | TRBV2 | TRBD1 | TGTGCCAGCAGTGAAGGCAGGGGGCTCTCTGGAAACACCATATATTTT | CASSEGRGLSGNTIYF
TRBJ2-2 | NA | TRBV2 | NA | TGTGCCAGCAGCGAAAAGGGGTGGGAGCTGTTTTTT | CASSEKGWELFF
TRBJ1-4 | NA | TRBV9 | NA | TGTGCCAGCAGCGCAGCAGCGGGGCCCTCGATGAGTGAAAAACTGTTTTTT | CASSAAAGPSMSEKLFF
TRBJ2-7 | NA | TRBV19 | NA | TGTGCCAGTAGTATTGGCTCCTACGAGCAGTACTTC | CASSIGSYEQYF
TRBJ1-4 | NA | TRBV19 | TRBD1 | TGTGCCAGTAGTCTATCCGGGACAGGGGGCGAAAAACTGTTTTTT | CASSLSGTGGEKLFF
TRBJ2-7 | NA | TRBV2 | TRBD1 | TGTGCCATAATGGGACAGGCGATTTACGAGCAGTACTTC | CAIMGQAIYEQYF
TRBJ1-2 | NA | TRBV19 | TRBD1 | TGTGCCAGTAGTCCCCGGACAGGGGGGAATGCTAACTATGGCTACACCTTC | CASSPRTGGNANYGYTF
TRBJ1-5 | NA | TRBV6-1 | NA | TGTGCCATCGGAATAGGGGAGTATAGCAATCAGCCCCAGCATTTT | CAIGIGEYSNQPQHF
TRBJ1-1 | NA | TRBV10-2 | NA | TGCGCCAGCAGTGTCGGACGGACGAACACTGAAGCTTTCTTT | CASSVGRTNTEAFF
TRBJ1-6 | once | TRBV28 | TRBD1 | TGTGCCAGCAGTTTCACAGGGGGTAATTCACCCCTCCACTTT | CASSFTGGNSPLHF
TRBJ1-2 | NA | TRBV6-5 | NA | TGTGCCACCGAAGACTCTTTTGATGGCTACACCTTC | CATEDSFDGYTF
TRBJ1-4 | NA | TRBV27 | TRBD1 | TGTGCCAGCAGCAGACAGGGAGGAAATGAAAAACTGTTTTTT | CASSRQGGNEKLFF
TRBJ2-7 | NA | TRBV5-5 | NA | TGTGCCAGCAGCTTGGCAGGGGACCCTATCTACGAGCAGTACTTC | CASSLAGDPIYEQYF
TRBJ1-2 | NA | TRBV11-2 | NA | TGTGCCAGCAGCCATGCCGGGGAGGGGGCTAACTATGGCTACACCTTC | CASSHAGEGANYGYTF
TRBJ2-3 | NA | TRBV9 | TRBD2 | TGTGCCAGCACCCAGGGGAGCGGGAGAAGCACAGATACGCAGTATTTT | CASTQGSGRSTDTQYF
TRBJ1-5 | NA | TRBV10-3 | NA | TGTGCCATCAGTGAGTCAGTAACTGTAGGAAATCAGCCCCAGCATTTT | CAISESVTVGNQPQHF
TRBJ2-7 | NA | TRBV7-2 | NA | TGTGCCAGCAGGGGGGGCGGGAGCTCCTACGAGCAGTACTTC | CASRGGGSSYEQYF
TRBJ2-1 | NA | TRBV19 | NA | TGTGCCAGTAGTAAGTTAACATCCTCACAGCAGTTCTTC | CASSKLTSSQQFF
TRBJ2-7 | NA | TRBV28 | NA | TGTGCCAGCAGTTTATTCCTGCAGTCCTCCTACGAGCAGTACTTC | CASSLFLQSSYEQYF
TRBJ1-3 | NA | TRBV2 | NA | TGTGCCAGCAGTGATCCCGGGACAAACTCTGGAAACACCATATATTTT | CASSDPGTNSGNTIYF
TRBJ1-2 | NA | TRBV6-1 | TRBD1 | TGTGCCAGCACTTCCCCCGGACAGGTTTTATATGGCTACACCTTC | CASTSPGQVLYGYTF
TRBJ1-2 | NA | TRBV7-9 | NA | TGTGCCAGCAGCCCCCGGGGGGGGCAGACCCTGTATGGCTACACCTTC | CASSPRGGQTLYGYTF
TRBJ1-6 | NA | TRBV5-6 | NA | TGTGCCAGCAGCTCGCACGTCGGGTCTTCACCCCTCCACTTT | CASSSHVGSSPLHF
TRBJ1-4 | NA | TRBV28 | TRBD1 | TGTGCCAGCAGTCTATCATCTGGGACAGGGGGTGAAAAACTGTTTTTT | CASSLSSGTGGEKLFF
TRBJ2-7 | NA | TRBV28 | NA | TGTGCCAGCAGTCGATTAGTATTCTCCTACGAGCAGTACTTC | CASSRLVFSYEQYF
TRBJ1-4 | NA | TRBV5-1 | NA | TGCGCCAGCACATGGAGCCAGGTGACTAATGAAAAACTGTTTTTT | CASTWSQVTNEKLFF
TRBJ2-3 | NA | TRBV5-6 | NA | TGTGCCAGCAGCCCTGTGTCTGCAGGGGCAGATACGCAGTATTTT | CASSPVSAGADTQYF
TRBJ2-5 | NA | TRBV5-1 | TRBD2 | TGCGCCAGCAGCTCACAAGGGACTAGCGGGGCCCAAGAGACCCAGTACTTC | CASSSQGTSGAQETQYF
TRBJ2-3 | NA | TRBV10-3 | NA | TGTGCCATCAGTGAGTCGATTTTGGACGAAAGCACAGATACGCAGTATTTT | CAISESILDESTDTQYF